The clone carrying this T cell receptor (beta chain) has a count of ten or more. Its antigen is still unknown. This entry belongs to a study of T cells in Graves' hyperthyroidism and ophthalmopathy. As for the study in general: Peripheral blood was collected at initial diagnosis, before any treatment.

Study-wide points: The model foresaw ophthalmopathy a median around 6 months prior to onset.

TCR beta CDR3 regions were amplified from RNA transcripts. With the HTBI primer set, the TCR CDR3 went through a first round of RT-PCR. TCRdb passed the multiplex PCR reads through MiXCR, listing each CDR3 protein once. The repertoire holds 550,000 to 650,000 distinct CDR3 sequences, with 14% as singletons. The blood sample dates from first hyperthyroidism diagnosis, preceding any ophthalmopathy symptoms. PBMCs were derived from 10 ml fresh peripheral blood. The TCR was taken from a woman aged 30 to 39 with Graves' hyperthyroidism that later progressed to Graves' ophthalmopathy. Sequenced: blood.

The CDR3 is CASSQGGGLQETQYF. The CDR3 nucleotides are TGCGCCAGCAGCCAAGGCGGGGGGCTCCAAGAGACCCAGTACTTC. V is TRBV4-1 and J is TRBJ2-5; 8 bases align to TRBD2. Germline V gives CDR1 MGHRA, CDR2 YSYEKL. Losses at the gene ends were 1 base for V and 1 base for J; bases not matched to a gene: 2. The CDR3 runs 15 residues.